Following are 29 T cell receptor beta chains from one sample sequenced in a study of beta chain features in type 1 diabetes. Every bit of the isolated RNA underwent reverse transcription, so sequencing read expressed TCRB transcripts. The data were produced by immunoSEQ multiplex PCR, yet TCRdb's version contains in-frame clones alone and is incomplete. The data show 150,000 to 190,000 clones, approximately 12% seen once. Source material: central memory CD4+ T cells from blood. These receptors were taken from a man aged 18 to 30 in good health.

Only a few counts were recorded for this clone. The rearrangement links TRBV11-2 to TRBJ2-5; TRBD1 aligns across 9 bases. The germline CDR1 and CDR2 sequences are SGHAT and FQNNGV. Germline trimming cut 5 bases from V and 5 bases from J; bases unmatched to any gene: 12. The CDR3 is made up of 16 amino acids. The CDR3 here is CASSPRGQGFFETQYF. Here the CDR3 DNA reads TGTGCCAGCAGCCCCCGGGGACAGGGCTTTTTCGAGACCCAGTACTTC.

The CDR3 sequence is CASSFSRDYGYTF. As DNA, the CDR3 is TGTGCCAGCAGCTTTTCCCGGGACTATGGCTACACCTTC. The chain couples TRBV7-2 to TRBJ1-2; D remains ambiguous. Germline V gives CDR1 SGHTA, CDR2 FQGNSA. There are 13 residues in the CDR3. V was trimmed by 3 bases and J by 3 bases, leaving 8 bases between them.

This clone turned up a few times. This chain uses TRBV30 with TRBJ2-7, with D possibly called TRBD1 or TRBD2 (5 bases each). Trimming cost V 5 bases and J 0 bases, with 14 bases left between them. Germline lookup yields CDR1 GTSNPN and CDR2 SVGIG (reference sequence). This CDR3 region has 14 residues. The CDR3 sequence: CAWARDRGSYEQYF. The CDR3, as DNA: TGTGCCTGGGCCCGGGACCGAGGCTCCTACGAGCAGTACTTC.

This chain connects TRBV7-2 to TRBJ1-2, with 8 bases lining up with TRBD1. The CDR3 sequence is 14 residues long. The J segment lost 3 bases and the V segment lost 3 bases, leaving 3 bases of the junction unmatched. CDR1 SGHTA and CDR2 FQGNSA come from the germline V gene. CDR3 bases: TGTGCCAGCAGCTTTGGACAGGGCGACTATGGCTACACCTTC. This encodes CASSFGQGDYGYTF.

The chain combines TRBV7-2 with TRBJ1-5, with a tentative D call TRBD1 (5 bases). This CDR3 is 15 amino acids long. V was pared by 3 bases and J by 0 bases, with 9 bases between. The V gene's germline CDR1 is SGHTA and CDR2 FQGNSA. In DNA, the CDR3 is TGTGCCAGCAGCTTTTCCAGGGATAGCAATCAGCCCCAGCATTTT. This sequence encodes CASSFSRDSNQPQHF.

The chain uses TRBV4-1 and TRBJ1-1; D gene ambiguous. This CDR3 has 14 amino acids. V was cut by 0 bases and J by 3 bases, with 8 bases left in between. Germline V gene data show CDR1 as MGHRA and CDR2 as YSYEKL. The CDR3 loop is CASSQEARDTEAFF. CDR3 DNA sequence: TGCGCCAGCAGCCAAGAGGCGAGGGACACTGAAGCTTTCTTT.

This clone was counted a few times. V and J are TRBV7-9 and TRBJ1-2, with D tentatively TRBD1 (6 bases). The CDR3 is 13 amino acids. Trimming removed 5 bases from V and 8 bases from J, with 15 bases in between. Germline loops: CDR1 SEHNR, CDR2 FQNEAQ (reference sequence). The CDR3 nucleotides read TGTGCCAGCAGCAACCGACAGGAAGGGGGCTACACCTTC. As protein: CASSNRQEGGYTF.

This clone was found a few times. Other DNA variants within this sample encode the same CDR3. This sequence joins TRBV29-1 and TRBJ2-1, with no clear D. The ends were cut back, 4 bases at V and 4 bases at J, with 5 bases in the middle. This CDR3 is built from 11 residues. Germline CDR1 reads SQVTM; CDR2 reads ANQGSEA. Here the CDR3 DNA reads TGCAGCGTTGCCCTGTACAATGAGCAGTTCTTC. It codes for CSVALYNEQFF.

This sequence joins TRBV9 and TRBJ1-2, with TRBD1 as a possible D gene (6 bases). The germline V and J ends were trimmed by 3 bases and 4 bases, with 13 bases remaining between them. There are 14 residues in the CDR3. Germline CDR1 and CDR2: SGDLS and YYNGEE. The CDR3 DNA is TGTGCCAGCAGCGCATCGACAGGAACCTATGGCTACACCTTC. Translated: CASSASTGTYGYTF.

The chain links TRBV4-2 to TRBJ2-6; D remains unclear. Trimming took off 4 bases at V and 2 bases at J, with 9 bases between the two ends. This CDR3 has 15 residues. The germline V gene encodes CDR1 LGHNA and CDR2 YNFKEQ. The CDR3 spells CASSLGTPGANVLTF. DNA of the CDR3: TGTGCCAGCAGCCTAGGAACCCCTGGGGCCAACGTCCTGACTTTC.

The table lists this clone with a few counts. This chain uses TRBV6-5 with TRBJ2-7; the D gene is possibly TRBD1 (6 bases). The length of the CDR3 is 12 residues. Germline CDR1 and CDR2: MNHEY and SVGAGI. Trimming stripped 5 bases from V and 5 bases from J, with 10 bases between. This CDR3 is CASSEQGDEQYF. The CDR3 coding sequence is TGTGCCAGCAGTGAACAGGGCGACGAGCAGTACTTC.

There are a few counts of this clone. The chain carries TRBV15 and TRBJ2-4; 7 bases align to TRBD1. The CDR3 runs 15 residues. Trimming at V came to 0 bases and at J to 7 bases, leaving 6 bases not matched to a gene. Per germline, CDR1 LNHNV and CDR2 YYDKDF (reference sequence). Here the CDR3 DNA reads TGTGCCACCAGCAGAGATCTAGGGGGCTTCAACATTCAGTACTTC. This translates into CATSRDLGGFNIQYF. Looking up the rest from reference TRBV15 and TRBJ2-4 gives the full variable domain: DAMVIQNPRYQVTQFGKPVTLSCSQTLNHNVMYWYQQKSSQAPKLLFHYYDKDFNNEADTPDNFQSRRPNTSFCFLDIRSPGLGDTAMYLCATSRDLGGFNIQYFGAGTRLSVL.

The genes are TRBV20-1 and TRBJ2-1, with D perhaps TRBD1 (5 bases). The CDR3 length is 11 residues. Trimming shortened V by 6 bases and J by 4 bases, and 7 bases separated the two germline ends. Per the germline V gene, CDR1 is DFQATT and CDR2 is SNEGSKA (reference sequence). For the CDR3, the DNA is TGCAGTGCCAGACAGTACAATGAGCAGTTCTTC. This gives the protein CSARQYNEQFF.

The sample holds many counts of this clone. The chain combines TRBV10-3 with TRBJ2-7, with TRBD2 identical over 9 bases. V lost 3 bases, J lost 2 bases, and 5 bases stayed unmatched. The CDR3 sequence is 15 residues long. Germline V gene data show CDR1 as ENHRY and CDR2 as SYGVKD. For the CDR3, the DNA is TGTGCCATCAGTGAAGGCGGGAGGGGTACCTACGAGCAGTACTTC. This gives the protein CAISEGGRGTYEQYF.

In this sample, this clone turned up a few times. The CDR3 here is CASSLNAAQPQHF. In DNA, the CDR3 is TGTGCCAGCAGTTTAAATGCGGCTCAGCCCCAGCATTTT. V and J are TRBV27 and TRBJ1-5; no clear D. The CDR3 has 13 amino acids. V was clipped by 2 bases and J by 6 bases, with 8 bases between them. The V gene's germline CDR1 is MNHEY and CDR2 SMNVEV (reference sequence).

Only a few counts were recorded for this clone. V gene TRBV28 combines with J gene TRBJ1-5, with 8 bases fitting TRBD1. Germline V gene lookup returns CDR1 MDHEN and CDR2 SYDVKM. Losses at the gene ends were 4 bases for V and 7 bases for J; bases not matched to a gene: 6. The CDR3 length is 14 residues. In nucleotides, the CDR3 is TGTGCCAGCAGTTACCCAGGGGGCTGGCAGCCCCAGCATTTT. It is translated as CASSYPGGWQPQHF.

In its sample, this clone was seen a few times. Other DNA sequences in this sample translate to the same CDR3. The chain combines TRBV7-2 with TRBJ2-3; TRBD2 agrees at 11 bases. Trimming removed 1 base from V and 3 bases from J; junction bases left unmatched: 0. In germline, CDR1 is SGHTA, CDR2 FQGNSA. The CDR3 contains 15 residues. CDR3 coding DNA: TGTGCCAGCAGCTTAGGGACTAGCGGGACAGATACGCAGTATTTT. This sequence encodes CASSLGTSGTDTQYF. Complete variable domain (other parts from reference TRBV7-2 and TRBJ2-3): GAGVSQSPSNKVTEKGKDVELRCDPISGHTALYWYRQSLGQGLEFLIYFQGNSAPDKSGLPSDRFSAERTGGSVSTLTIQRTQQEDSAVYLCASSLGTSGTDTQYFGPGTRLTVL.

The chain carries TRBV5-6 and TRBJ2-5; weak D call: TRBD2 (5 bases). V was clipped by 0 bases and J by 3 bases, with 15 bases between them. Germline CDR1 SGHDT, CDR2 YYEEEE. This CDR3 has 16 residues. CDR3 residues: CASSLVEGIRKETQYF. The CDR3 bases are TGTGCCAGCAGCTTGGTCGAGGGTATACGAAAAGAGACCCAGTACTTC.

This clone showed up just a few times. CDR3 in DNA: TGTGCCAGCAGGCCCCCTGCCAAGAGCTCCTACAATGAGCAGTTCTTC. Its protein product is CASRPPAKSSYNEQFF. The gene calls are TRBV7-2 and TRBJ2-1; D gene ambiguous. Germline V gene sequence: CDR1 SGHTA, CDR2 FQGNSA. This CDR3 contains 16 residues. Trimming removed 6 bases at V and 0 bases at J, with 15 bases between.

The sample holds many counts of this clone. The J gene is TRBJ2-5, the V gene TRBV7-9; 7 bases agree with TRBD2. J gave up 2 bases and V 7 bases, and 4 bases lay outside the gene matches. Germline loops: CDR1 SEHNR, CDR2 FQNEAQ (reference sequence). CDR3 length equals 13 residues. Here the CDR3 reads CASIGLGQETQYF. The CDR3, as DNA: TGTGCCAGCATCGGACTAGGACAAGAGACCCAGTACTTC.

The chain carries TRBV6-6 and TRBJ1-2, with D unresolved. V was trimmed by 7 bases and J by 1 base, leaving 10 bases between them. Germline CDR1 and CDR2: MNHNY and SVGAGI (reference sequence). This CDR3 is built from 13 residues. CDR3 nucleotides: TGTGCCAGCACCTTGGACGGTAACTATGGCTACACCTTC. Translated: CASTLDGNYGYTF.

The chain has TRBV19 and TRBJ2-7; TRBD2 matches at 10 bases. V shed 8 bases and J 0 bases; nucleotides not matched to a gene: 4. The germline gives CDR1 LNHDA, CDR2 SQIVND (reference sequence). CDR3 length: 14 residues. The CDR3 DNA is TGTGCCAGTGCTAGCGGGAGAAACTCCTACGAGCAGTACTTC. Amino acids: CASASGRNSYEQYF.

CDR3 sequence: CASSLVRDRSYEQYF. CDR3 bases: TGTGCCAGCAGCTTAGTTCGGGACAGATCCTACGAGCAGTACTTC. V and J are TRBV7-2 and TRBJ2-7; 7 nucleotides match TRBD1. Germline V gives CDR1 SGHTA, CDR2 FQGNSA. The CDR3 length is 15 residues. After removal of 1 base from V and 1 base from J, the junction contained 4 bases not matched to a gene.

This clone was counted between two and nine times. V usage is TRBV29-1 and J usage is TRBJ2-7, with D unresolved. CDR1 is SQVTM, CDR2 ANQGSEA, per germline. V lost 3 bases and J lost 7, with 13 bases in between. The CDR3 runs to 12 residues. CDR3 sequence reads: CSVEPVLREQYF. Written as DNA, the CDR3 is TGCAGCGTTGAGCCCGTTTTGAGGGAGCAGTACTTC.

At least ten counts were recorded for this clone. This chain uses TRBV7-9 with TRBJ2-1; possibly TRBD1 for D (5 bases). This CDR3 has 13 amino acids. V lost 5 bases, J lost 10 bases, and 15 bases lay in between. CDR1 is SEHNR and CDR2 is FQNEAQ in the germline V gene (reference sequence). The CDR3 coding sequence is TGTGCCAGCAGCCGTATTGACAGTCACGAGCAGTTCTTC. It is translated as CASSRIDSHEQFF.

CDR3 nucleotides: TGTGCCAGCAGCATTACAAGCGGGGCCACCTACGAGCAGTACTTC. Its translation is CASSITSGATYEQYF. The chain recombines TRBV7-3 with TRBJ2-7, with 7 bases lining up with TRBD2. The germline V gene encodes CDR1 SGHTA and CDR2 FQGTGA. This CDR3 contains 15 residues. V was pared by 5 bases and J by 2 bases, with 9 bases of the junction left unmatched.

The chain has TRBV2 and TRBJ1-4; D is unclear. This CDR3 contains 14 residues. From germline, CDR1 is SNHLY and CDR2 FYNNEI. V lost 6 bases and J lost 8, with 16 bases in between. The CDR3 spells CASRRMSQEEKLFF. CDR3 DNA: TGTGCCAGCAGGAGGATGTCCCAAGAAGAAAAACTGTTTTTT.

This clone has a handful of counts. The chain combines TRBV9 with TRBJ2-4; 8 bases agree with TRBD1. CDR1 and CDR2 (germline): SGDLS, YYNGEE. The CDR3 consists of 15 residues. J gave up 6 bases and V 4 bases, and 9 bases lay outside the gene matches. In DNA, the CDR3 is TGTGCCAGCAGCTTAAGTCTGGGACAGGTAAACATTCAGTACTTC. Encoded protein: CASSLSLGQVNIQYF.

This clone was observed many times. The CDR3 DNA reads as TGCGCCAGCAGCCAAGGGGGACAGAATGAAAAACTGTTTTTT. It yields the protein CASSQGGQNEKLFF. J is TRBJ1-4 and V is TRBV4-3, with 7 positions matching TRBD1. Germline V gene data show CDR1 as LGHNA and CDR2 as YSLEER. This CDR3 has 14 residues. V lost 1 base and J lost 5; bases outside the gene matches: 1.